This T cell receptor (beta chain) was sequenced for a study of blood T cell repertoires in COVID-19. Study as a whole: Specimens from acute and convalescent COVID-19 originated in the United States, Italy and Spain. Nucleic acid was either cDNA or gDNA, and it came from T cells, B-cell-depleted T cells, or PBMCs.

Per the original data handling: The authors estimated nucleated cell counts from reference gene primer amplification. Using immunoSEQ multiplex PCR, the repertoire was profiled, and TCRdb retains in-frame clones only, with some absent. V, J and clone size are taken as reported in that table, and D and trimming were inferred from the DNA itself. In the table there are 150,000 to 200,000 clones, over 75% of which are singletons. V lost 2 bases, J lost 8 bases, and 2 bases stayed unmatched. Germline lookup yields CDR1 GTSNPN and CDR2 SVGIG (reference sequence). The CDR3 runs to 11 residues. The sample was peripheral blood. The receptor's source is a woman between 70 and 85 years old with acute or convalescent COVID-19. The chain is built from TRBV30 and TRBJ1-1; 7 bases map to TRBD1. CDR3 protein: CAWSQQGEAFF. CDR3 bases: TGTGCCTGGAGTCAACAGGGGGAAGCTTTCTTT.